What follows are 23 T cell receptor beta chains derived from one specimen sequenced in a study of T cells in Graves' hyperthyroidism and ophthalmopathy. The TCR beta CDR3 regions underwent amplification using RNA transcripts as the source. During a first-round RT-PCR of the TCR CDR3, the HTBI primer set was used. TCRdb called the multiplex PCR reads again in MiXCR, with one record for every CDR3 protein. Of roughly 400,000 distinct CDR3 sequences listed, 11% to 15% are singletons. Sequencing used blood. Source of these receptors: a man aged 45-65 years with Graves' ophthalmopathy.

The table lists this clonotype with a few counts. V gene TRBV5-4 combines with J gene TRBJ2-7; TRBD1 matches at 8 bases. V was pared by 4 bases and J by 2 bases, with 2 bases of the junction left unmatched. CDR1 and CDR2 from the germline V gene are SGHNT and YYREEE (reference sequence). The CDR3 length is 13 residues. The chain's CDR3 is CASSVTGAYEQYF. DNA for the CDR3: TGTGCCAGCAGCGTGACAGGGGCCTACGAGCAGTACTTC.

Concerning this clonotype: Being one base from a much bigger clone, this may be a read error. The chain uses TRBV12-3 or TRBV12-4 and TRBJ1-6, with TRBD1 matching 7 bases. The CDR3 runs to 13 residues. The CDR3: CAGSLEGASPLHF. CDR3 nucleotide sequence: TGTGCCGGCAGTTTAGAGGGGGCTTCGCCCCTCCACTTT.

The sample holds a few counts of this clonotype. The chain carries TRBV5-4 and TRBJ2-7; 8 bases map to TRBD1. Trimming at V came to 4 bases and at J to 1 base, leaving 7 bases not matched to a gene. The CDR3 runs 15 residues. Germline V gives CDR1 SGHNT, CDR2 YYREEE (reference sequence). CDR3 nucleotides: TGTGCCAGCAGCCCTCCCGGACAGGGATCCTACGAGCAGTACTTC. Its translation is CASSPPGQGSYEQYF.

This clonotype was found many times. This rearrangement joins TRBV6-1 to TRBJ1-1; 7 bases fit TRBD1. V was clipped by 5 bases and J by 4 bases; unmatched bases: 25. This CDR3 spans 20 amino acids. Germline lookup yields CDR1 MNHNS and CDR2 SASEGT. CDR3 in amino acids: CASSNMGQKTFGAGGTEAFF. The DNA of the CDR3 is TGTGCCAGCAGTAATATGGGACAGAAGACTTTTGGGGCGGGCGGCACTGAAGCTTTCTTT.

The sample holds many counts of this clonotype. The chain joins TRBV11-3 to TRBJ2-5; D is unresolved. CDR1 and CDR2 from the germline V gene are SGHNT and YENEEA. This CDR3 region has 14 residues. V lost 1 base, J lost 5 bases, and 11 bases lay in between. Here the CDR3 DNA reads TGTGCCAGCAGCTTAGGTGCATACCGGGAGACCCAGTACTTC. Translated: CASSLGAYRETQYF.

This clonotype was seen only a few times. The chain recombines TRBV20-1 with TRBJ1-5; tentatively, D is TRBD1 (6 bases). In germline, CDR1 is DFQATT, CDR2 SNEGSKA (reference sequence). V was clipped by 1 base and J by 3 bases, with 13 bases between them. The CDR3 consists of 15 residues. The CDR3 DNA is TGCAGTGCTAGAGGTAGACGGGGGCCCAATCAGCCCCAGCATTTT. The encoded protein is CSARGRRGPNQPQHF.

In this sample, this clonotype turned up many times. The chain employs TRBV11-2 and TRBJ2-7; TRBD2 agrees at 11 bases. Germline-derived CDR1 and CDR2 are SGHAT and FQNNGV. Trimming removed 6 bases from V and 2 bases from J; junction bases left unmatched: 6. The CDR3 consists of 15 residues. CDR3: CASRPTSGRPYEQYF. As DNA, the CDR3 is TGTGCCAGCAGGCCCACTAGCGGGAGACCCTACGAGCAGTACTTC.

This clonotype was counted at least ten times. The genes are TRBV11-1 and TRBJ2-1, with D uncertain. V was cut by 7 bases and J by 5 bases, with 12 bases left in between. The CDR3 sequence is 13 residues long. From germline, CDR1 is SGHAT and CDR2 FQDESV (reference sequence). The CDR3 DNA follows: TGTGCCAGCACCCTAGGACCTAACAATGAGCAGTTCTTC. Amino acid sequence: CASTLGPNNEQFF.

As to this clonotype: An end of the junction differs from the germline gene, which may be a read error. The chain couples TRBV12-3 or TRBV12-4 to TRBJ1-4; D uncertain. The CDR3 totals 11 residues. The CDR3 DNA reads TGTGCCAGCAGGACACGTGAAGAACTGTTTTTT. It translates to CASRTREELFF.

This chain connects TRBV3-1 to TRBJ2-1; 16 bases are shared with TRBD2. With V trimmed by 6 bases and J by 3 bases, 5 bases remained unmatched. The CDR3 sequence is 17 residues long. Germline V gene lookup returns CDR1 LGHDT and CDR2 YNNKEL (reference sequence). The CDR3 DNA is TGTGCCAGCAGGGGGACTAGCGGGGGGGCTGTCTACAATGAGCAGTTCTTC. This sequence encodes CASRGTSGGAVYNEQFF.

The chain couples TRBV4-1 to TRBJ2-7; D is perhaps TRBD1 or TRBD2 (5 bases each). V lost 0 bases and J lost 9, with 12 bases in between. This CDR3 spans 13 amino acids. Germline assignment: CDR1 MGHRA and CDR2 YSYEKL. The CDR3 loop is CASSQEGPLPQYF. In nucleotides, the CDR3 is TGCGCCAGCAGCCAAGAGGGACCCCTTCCGCAGTACTTC.

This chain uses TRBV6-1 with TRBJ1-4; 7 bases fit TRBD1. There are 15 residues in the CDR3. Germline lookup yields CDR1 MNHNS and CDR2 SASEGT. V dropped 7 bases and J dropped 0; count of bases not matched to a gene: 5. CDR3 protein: CASNPGQATNEKLFF. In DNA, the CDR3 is TGTGCCAGCAACCCCGGACAGGCAACTAATGAAAAACTGTTTTTT.

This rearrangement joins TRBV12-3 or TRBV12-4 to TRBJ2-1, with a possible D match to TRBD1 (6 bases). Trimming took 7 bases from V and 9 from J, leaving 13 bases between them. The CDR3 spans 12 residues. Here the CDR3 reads CASKRGLSEQFF. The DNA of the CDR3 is TGTGCCAGCAAAAGGGGGTTGTCTGAGCAGTTCTTC.

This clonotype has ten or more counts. The CDR3 reads CASSFRDLANEQFF. CDR3 bases: TGTGCCAGCAGCTTCCGGGACTTGGCCAATGAGCAGTTCTTC. The chain couples TRBV3-1 to TRBJ2-1, with D possibly TRBD2 on 6 matching bases. Germline CDR1 reads LGHDT; CDR2 reads YNNKEL (reference sequence). The CDR3 totals 14 residues. V gave up 5 bases and J gave up 6 bases, with 14 bases separating them.

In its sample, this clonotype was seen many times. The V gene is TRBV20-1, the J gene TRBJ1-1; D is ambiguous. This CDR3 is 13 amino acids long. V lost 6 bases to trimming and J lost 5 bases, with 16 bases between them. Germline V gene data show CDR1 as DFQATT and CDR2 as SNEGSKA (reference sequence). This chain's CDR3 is CSASKGVGTEAFF. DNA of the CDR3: TGCAGTGCCTCAAAGGGTGTAGGGACTGAAGCTTTCTTT.

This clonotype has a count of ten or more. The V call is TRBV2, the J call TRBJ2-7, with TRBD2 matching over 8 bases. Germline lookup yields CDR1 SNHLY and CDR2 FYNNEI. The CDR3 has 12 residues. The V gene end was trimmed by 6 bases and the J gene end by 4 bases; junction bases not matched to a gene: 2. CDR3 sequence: CASSGGRYEQYF. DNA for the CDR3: TGTGCCAGCAGCGGCGGGAGGTACGAGCAGTACTTC.

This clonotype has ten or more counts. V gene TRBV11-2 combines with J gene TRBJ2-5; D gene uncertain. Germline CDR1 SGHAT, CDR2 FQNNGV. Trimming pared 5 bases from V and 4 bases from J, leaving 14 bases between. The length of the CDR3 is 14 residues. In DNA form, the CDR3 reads TGTGCCAGCAGCCCTGGTACCGCCGTAGAGACCCAGTACTTC. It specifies CASSPGTAVETQYF.

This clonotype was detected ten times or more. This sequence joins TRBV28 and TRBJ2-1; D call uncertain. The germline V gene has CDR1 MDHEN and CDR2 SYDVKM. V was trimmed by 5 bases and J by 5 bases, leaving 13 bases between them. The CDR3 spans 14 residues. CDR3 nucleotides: TGTGCCAGCAGTCCGATAAGGCTCCACAATGAGCAGTTCTTC. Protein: CASSPIRLHNEQFF. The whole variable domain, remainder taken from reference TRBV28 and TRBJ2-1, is DVKVTQSSRYLVKRTGEKVFLECVQDMDHENMFWYRQDPGLGLRLIYFSYDVKMKEKGDIPEGYSVSREKKERFSLILESASTNQTSMYLCASSPIRLHNEQFFGPGTRLTVL.

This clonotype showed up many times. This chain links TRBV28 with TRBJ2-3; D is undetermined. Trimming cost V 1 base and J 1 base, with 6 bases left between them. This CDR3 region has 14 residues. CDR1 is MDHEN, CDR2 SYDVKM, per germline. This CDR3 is CASSLSTRTDTQYF. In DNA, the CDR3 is TGTGCCAGCAGTTTATCCACCCGCACAGATACGCAGTATTTT.

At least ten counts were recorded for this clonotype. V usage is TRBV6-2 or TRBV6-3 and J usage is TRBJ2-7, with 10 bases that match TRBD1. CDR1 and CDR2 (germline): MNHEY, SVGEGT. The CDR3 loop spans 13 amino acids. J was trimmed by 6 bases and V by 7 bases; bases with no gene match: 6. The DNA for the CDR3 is TGTGCCAGCACAGGGACAGGGGCCGGCGAGCAGTACTTC. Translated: CASTGTGAGEQYF.

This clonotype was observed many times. Here the CDR3 reads CASSGGTSGYKYSYEQYF. The CDR3 region has the DNA TGTGCCAGCAGCGGGGGGACTAGCGGATACAAATACTCCTACGAGCAGTACTTC. This sequence joins TRBV13 and TRBJ2-7; 11 nucleotides align to TRBD2. The J segment lost 0 bases and the V segment lost 5 bases, leaving 12 bases of the junction unmatched. This CDR3 is built from 18 residues. Germline-derived CDR1 and CDR2 are PRHDT and FYEKMQ (reference sequence).

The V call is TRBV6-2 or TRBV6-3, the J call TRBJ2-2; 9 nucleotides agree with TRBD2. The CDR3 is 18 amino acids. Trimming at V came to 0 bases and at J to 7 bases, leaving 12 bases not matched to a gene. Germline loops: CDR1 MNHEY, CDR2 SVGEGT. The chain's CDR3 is CASSYSLREAGGIGELFF. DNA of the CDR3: TGTGCCAGCAGTTACTCCCTCAGAGAAGCGGGAGGAATCGGGGAGCTGTTTTTT.

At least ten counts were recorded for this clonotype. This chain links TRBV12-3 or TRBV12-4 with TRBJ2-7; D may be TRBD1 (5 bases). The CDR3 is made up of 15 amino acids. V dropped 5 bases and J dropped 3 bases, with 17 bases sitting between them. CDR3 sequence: CASSATVREHYEQYF. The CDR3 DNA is TGTGCCAGCAGTGCGACAGTTCGAGAACACTACGAGCAGTACTTC.